This TCR beta chain was documented in a study of blood T cell repertoires in COVID-19. Study-level background: Cohort 3 recovery required two negative PCRs, clearance, or symptom resolution.

As originally analysed: Amplification of reference gene primers provided the estimated nucleated cell counts. Assay: immunoSEQ multiplex PCR; the TCRdb copy retains only in-frame clones and omits some. That table furnishes V, J and clone size, whereas the DNA furnished D and trimming. The data show about 210,000 clones, roughly nine tenths seen once. V dropped 0 bases and J dropped 4; count of bases not matched to a gene: 6. The germline V gene has CDR1 MNHNS and CDR2 SASEGT. The CDR3 has 16 amino acids. Participants, about 18 to 90 years old, spanned some 23 US areas. This sequence was found in a woman aged 40 to 50 in a cohort exposed to, infected with or recovered from COVID-19 (not recorded which). The chain employs TRBV6-1 and TRBJ1-3, with 7 bases matching TRBD1. Sequenced input: PBMCs or T cells enriched from blood (not recorded which). CDR3 DNA: TGTGCCAGCAGTGAAGCAGGGGGCGCCTCCGGAAACACCATATATTTT. Encoded protein: CASSEAGGASGNTIYF.